Shown below are 5 T cell receptor beta chains from a single sample sequenced in a study of OX40 agonist ivuxolimab in advanced cancers. The table came from immunoSEQ multiplex PCR; TCRdb's copy has only in-frame clones and leaves some out. The sample carries about 98,000 clones, 90% to 95% recorded once. The specimen comprised CD4+ or CD8+ T cells sorted from blood, sampled in a trial of the OX40 agonist ivuxolimab. These receptors all come from an adult with an advanced solid tumor such as melanoma, head and neck, liver or kidney cancer.

In DNA, the CDR3 is TGTGCCAGTAGTATAGTTGGAGGGGGCTACAATCAGCCCCAGCATTTT. Amino acids: CASSIVGGGYNQPQHF. The chain links TRBV19 to TRBJ1-5; 7 positions match TRBD1. Per the germline V gene, CDR1 is LNHDA and CDR2 is SQIVND (reference sequence). This CDR3 is built from 16 residues. After removal of 1 base from V and 3 bases from J, the junction contained 6 bases not matched to a gene.

The rearrangement uses TRBV4-2 and TRBJ2-1; 9 bases fit TRBD2. CDR1 is LGHNA, CDR2 YNFKEQ, per germline. Unmatched junction bases numbered 6, after V lost 2 bases and J lost 7 bases. The CDR3 totals 15 residues. The CDR3 spells CASSQSTSGGNEQFF. The CDR3 DNA is TGTGCCAGCAGCCAATCGACTAGCGGTGGGAATGAGCAGTTCTTC.

This clone was observed once. One end of the junction is discordant with germline, which a read error may explain. This chain joins TRBV7-9 and TRBJ1-2; TRBD1 aligns across 12 bases. The CDR3 spans 12 residues. Germline lookup yields CDR1 SEHNR and CDR2 FQNEAQ (reference sequence). The CDR3 protein is CASSFGTGGCTF. The CDR3 DNA reads TGTGCCAGCAGCTTTGGGACAGGGGGCTGCACCTTC.

This chain connects TRBV7-2 to TRBJ1-1; D uncertain. The germline V and J ends were trimmed by 2 bases and 3 bases, with 10 bases remaining between them. Per the germline V gene, CDR1 is SGHTA and CDR2 is FQGNSA. This CDR3 contains 14 residues. The chain's CDR3 is CASSLSAGDTEAFF. The CDR3 bases are TGTGCCAGCAGCTTATCCGCGGGTGACACTGAAGCTTTCTTT.

Worth noting for this clone: At one boundary the junction diverges from the germline segment, which might be a read error. The chain uses TRBV7-7 and TRBJ2-3; D remains ambiguous. The CDR3 is made up of 11 amino acids. Germline V gene lookup returns CDR1 SSHAT and CDR2 FNYEAQ (reference sequence). The CDR3 loop is CASSLDRTQYF. The DNA of the CDR3 is TGTGCTAGCAGCTTAGATCGGACGCAGTATTTT.